This T cell receptor (beta chain) emerged from a study of shared T cell receptors in the human thymus. The V gene's germline CDR1 is SGHRS and CDR2 YFSETQ. The CDR3 is made up of 16 amino acids. Germline trimming cut 2 bases from V and 2 bases from J; bases unmatched to any gene: 5. The method was immunoSEQ multiplex PCR; TCRdb's version includes in-frame clones alone and lacks a portion of them. The data hold over 650,000 clones, with approximately 87% observed a single time. This same sample was also part of a study on human thymus T cells. That publication notes: Infants served as donors; they were healthy and Finnish and were having corrective surgery for congenital heart defects. Thymic tissue was derived from resections collected during corrective heart surgery. Across thymic and blood repertoires, the usage of V and J genes appeared to be biased. Related studies found that unrelated individuals share highly overlapping thymic repertoires.

What was sequenced was thymocytes. This TCR came from a boy younger than two with a congenital heart defect. The chain has TRBV5-1 and TRBJ1-4; TRBD1 aligns across 8 bases. CDR3: CASSFGQGGTNEKLFF. DNA for the CDR3: TGCGCCAGCAGCTTTGGACAGGGAGGGACTAATGAAAAACTGTTTTTT.